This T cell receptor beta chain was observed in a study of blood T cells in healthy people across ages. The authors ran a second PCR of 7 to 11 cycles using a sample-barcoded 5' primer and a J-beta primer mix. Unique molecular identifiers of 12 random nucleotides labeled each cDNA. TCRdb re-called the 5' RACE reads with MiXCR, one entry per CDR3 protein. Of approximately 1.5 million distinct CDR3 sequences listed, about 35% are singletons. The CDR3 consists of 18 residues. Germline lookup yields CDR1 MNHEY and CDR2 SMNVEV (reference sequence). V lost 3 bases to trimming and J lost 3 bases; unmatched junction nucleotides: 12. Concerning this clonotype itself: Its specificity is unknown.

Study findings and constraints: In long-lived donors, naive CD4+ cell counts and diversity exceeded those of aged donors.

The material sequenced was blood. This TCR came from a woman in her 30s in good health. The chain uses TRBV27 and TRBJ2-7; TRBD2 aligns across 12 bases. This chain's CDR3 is CASSFLAGGPSTSYEQYF. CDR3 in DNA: TGTGCCAGCAGTTTCCTAGCGGGAGGGCCTTCGACCAGCTACGAGCAGTACTTC.